This TCR beta chain was observed in a study of a mutant IDH1 vaccine in newly diagnosed glioma. Study outcomes and limitations: A vaccine-induced immune response developed in roughly 93% of the patients.

Note on this clone: The antigen remains unidentified.

This CDR3 is built from 14 residues. V lost 8 bases, J lost 6 bases, and 9 bases stayed unmatched. Germline CDR1 is SNHLY and CDR2 is FYNNEI. Data came from immunoSEQ multiplex PCR; TCRdb stores just in-frame clones and leaves some out. The data show about 92,000 clones, around four fifths seen once. As to time point: baseline, week 1 (first vaccination visit). Treatment defined: pre-vaccination baseline after standard-of-care therapy. This rearrangement joins TRBV2 to TRBJ1-5, with 8 bases that match TRBD1. This specimen was PBMCs, taken from a glioma patient treated with radiotherapy, temozolomide or both. The TCR comes from a woman aged 50 to 65 with glioma. The CDR3 is CASQTQGASQPQHF. DNA for the CDR3: TGTGCCAGCCAAACTCAGGGGGCAAGTCAGCCCCAGCATTTT.